A selection of T cell receptor beta chains follows, all from one sample in a study of Siglec-9 on CD8 T cells in melanoma. Clones were sequenced by immunoSEQ multiplex PCR, and TCRdb holds only the in-frame ones, with some missing. The sample has over 30,000 clones, roughly 84% seen once; the top ten hold roughly 1.8%. Material for sequencing was Siglec-9- CD8+ T cells sorted from blood. The source of these receptors is a human donor in good health. The CDR3 runs from the conserved cysteine through the conserved F or W. D genes are given only for firm matches. Size values are once, few and many counts, or a class for expanded clones, and some rows have none.

j_gene: TRBJ1-4
d_gene: TRBD1
abundance: .
v_gene: TRBV6-5
CDR3aa: CASSYGGQGNEKLFF
CDR3nt: TGTGCCAGCAGTTACGGGGGACAGGGGAATGAAAAACTGTTTTTT

j_gene: TRBJ2-7
d_gene: .
abundance: .
v_gene: TRBV5-6
CDR3aa: CASSYDSTYEQYF
CDR3nt: TGTGCCAGCAGCTACGACAGTACCTACGAGCAGTACTTC

j_gene: TRBJ1-6
d_gene: TRBD1
abundance: .
v_gene: TRBV23-1
CDR3aa: CASSQHKVGGHNSPLHF
CDR3nt: TGCGCCAGCAGTCAACATAAGGTAGGGGGCCATAATTCACCCCTCCACTTT

j_gene: TRBJ2-3
d_gene: .
abundance: .
v_gene: TRBV7-9
CDR3aa: CASIKGGVADTQYF
CDR3nt: TGTGCCAGCATCAAAGGGGGGGTCGCAGATACGCAGTATTTT

j_gene: TRBJ1-2
d_gene: .
abundance: few
v_gene: TRBV5-4
CDR3aa: CASSLNGQPYGYTF
CDR3nt: TGTGCCAGCAGCTTGAACGGGCAGCCGTATGGCTACACCTTC

j_gene: TRBJ1-2
d_gene: TRBD1
abundance: .
v_gene: TRBV5-5
CDR3aa: CASSLPQGVGYGYTF
CDR3nt: TGTGCCAGCAGCTTGCCACAGGGGGTGGGGTATGGCTACACCTTC

j_gene: TRBJ2-1
d_gene: .
abundance: .
v_gene: TRBV4-1
CDR3aa: CASSPVEYNEQFF
CDR3nt: TGCGCCAGCAGCCCCGTGGAGTACAATGAGCAGTTCTTC

j_gene: TRBJ2-7
d_gene: .
abundance: .
v_gene: TRBV28
CDR3aa: CASSPLGPSSYEQYF
CDR3nt: TGTGCCAGCAGCCCACTAGGGCCGAGCTCCTACGAGCAGTACTTC

j_gene: TRBJ1-1
d_gene: .
abundance: few
v_gene: TRBV6-5
CDR3aa: CASSSQGQGNTEAFF
CDR3nt: TGTGCCAGCAGTTCCCAGGGGCAGGGGAACACTGAAGCTTTCTTT

j_gene: TRBJ2-7
d_gene: .
abundance: .
v_gene: TRBV10-1
CDR3aa: CASSPNWAPWEQYF
CDR3nt: TGCGCCAGCAGTCCTAATTGGGCCCCCTGGGAGCAGTACTTC

j_gene: TRBJ2-3
d_gene: TRBD2
abundance: .
v_gene: TRBV5-4
CDR3aa: CASSPGLAGDTQYF
CDR3nt: TGTGCCAGCAGCCCGGGACTAGCGGGAGATACGCAGTATTTT

j_gene: TRBJ2-7
d_gene: TRBD1
abundance: .
v_gene: TRBV6-6
CDR3aa: CASSPTRTGVYEQYF
CDR3nt: TGTGCCAGCAGTCCGACTCGGACAGGGGTCTACGAGCAGTACTTC

j_gene: TRBJ2-1
d_gene: TRBD2
abundance: .
v_gene: TRBV27
CDR3aa: CASSATSGGLNEQFF
CDR3nt: TGTGCCAGCAGCGCGACTAGCGGGGGCCTCAATGAGCAGTTCTTC

j_gene: TRBJ2-3
d_gene: TRBD1
abundance: .
v_gene: TRBV13
CDR3aa: CASSSGTGYSTDTQYF
CDR3nt: TGTGCCAGCAGCTCCGGGACAGGGTACAGCACAGATACGCAGTATTTT

j_gene: TRBJ2-3
d_gene: .
abundance: .
v_gene: TRBV29-1
CDR3aa: CSVVGLITDTQYF
CDR3nt: TGCAGCGTTGTAGGACTTATAACAGATACGCAGTATTTT

j_gene: TRBJ2-2
d_gene: TRBD1
abundance: .
v_gene: TRBV5-1
CDR3aa: CASSLGQGATGELFF
CDR3nt: TGCGCCAGCAGCTTGGGACAGGGGGCCACCGGGGAGCTGTTTTTT

j_gene: TRBJ1-2
d_gene: .
abundance: .
v_gene: TRBV28
CDR3aa: CASSLFRGNYGYTF
CDR3nt: TGTGCCAGCAGTTTATTCCGGGGTAACTATGGCTACACCTTC